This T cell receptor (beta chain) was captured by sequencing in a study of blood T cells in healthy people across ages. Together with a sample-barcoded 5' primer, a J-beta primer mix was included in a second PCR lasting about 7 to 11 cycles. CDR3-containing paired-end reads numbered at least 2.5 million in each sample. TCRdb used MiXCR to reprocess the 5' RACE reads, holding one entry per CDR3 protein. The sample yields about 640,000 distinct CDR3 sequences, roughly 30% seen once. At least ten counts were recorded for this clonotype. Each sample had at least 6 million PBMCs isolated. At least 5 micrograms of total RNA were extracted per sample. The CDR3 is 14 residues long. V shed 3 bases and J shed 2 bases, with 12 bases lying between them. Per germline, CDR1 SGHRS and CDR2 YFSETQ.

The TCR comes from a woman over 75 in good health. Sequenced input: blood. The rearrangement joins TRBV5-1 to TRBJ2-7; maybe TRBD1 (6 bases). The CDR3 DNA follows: TGCGCCAGCAGCTCCTCAGGGGACACCTACGAGCAGTACTTC. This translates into CASSSSGDTYEQYF.